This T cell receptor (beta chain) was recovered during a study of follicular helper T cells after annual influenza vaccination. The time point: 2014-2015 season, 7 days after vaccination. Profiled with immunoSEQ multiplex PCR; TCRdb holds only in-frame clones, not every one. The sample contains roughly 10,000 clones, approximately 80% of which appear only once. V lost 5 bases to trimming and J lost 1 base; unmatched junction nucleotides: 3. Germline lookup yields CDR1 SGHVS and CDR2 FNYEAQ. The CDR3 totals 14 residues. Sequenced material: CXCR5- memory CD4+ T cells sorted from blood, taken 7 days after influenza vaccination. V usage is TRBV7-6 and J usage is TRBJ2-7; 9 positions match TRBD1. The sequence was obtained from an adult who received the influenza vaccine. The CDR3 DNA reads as TGTGCCAGCAGCCCGGGGACAGGGTCCTACGAGCAGTACTTC. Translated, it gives CASSPGTGSYEQYF.